A single sample gave rise to the 2 T cell receptor beta chains below, sequenced in a study of blood T cell repertoires in COVID-19. Sequenced by immunoSEQ multiplex PCR; TCRdb stores in-frame clones only, minus some. Of some 380,000 clones listed, roughly 77% are singletons. Specimen: peripheral blood. The receptors stem from a human donor with acute or convalescent COVID-19. The donor label of this sample is uncertain.

This clone was counted only a few times. The rearrangement links TRBV20-1 to TRBJ1-5; no reliable D call. V gave up 3 bases and J gave up 4 bases, with 16 bases separating them. Germline V gene data show CDR1 as DFQATT and CDR2 as SNEGSKA (reference sequence). This CDR3 has 15 residues. The CDR3 reads CSASGPLERNQPQHF. In nucleotides, the CDR3 is TGCAGTGCTAGTGGGCCGCTAGAAAGAAATCAGCCCCAGCATTTT.

The chain is built from TRBV5-1 and TRBJ2-1, with D perhaps matching TRBD2 (6 bases). The ends were cut back, 4 bases at V and 6 bases at J, with 17 bases in the middle. The CDR3 runs 15 residues. Germline lookup yields CDR1 SGHRS and CDR2 YFSETQ. The CDR3 coding sequence is TGCGCCAGCAGCCCTACCGTCCTGGGGGGCAATGAGCAGTTCTTC. Protein: CASSPTVLGGNEQFF.